This T cell receptor (beta chain) was observed in a study of T cell repertoires in ileal Crohn's disease. Study-level information: All patients had surgery for stricturing (about 61%) or penetrating (roughly 39%) disease. General study findings and limits: Compared with non-smokers, active smokers at surgery showed more clonal expansions.

The germline CDR1 and CDR2 sequences are SGHAT and FQNNGV. The CDR3 loop spans 16 amino acids. V lost 0 bases and J lost 12, with 21 bases in between. Generated by immunoSEQ multiplex PCR, the TCRdb table keeps only in-frame clones and is missing some. The data show more than 5,500 clones, about 78% seen once. As for this clone: Its specificity is unknown.

The sequence came from an adult with Crohn's disease. J is TRBJ2-4 and V is TRBV11-2; D is perhaps TRBD2 (5 bases). The source material was ileal tissue. The CDR3 DNA is TGTGCCAGCAGCTTAGAGTCACGGTGGGGTTCCCGGGGTCAGTACTTC. Translating it yields CASSLESRWGSRGQYF. Together with reference TRBV11-2 and TRBJ2-4, the CDR3 gives the full variable domain: EAGVAQSPRYKIIEKRQSVAFWCNPISGHATLYWYQQILGQGPKLLIQFQNNGVVDDSQLPKDRFSAERLKGVDSTLKIQPAKLEDSAVYLCASSLESRWGSRGQYFGAGTRLSVL.